This T cell receptor (beta chain) was found in a study of control samples from healthy donors and cancer patients. Here immunoSEQ multiplex PCR was the method, and the copy in TCRdb shows in-frame clones only, minus some. The profile shows over 45,000 clones, around nine tenths of them singletons. CDR1 is GTSNPN and CDR2 is SVGIG in the germline V gene (reference sequence). This CDR3 comprises 12 residues. With 3 bases removed from V and 6 bases from J, the gap between germline ends came to 9 bases. This clone has more than one count but fewer than ten. This clonotype originated in a man aged 25 to 40 with colorectal cancer. The sample consisted of PBMCs. The V gene is TRBV30, the J gene TRBJ1-5, with D possibly being TRBD1 (5 bases). The CDR3 DNA reads TGTGCCTGGAGCGGGACGTCTCAGCCCCAGCATTTT. It specifies CAWSGTSQPQHF.